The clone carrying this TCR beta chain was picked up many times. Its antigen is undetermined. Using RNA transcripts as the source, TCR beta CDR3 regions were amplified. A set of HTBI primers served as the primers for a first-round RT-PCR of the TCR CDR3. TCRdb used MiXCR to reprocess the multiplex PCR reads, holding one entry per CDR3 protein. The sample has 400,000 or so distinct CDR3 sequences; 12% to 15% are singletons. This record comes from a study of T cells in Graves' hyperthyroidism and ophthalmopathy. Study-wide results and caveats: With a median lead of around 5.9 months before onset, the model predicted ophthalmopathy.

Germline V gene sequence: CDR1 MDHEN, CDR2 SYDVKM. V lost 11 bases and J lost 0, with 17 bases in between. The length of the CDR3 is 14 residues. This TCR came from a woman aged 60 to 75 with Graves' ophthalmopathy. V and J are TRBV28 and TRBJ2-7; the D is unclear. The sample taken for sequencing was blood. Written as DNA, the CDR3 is TGTGCCGGAACCGGTGCAGCCTACTCCTACGAGCAGTACTTC. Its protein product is CAGTGAAYSYEQYF.